This T cell receptor (beta chain) was documented in a study of OX40 agonist ivuxolimab in advanced cancers. Study-wide results and caveats: At 0.1 to 3.0 mg/kg, CD4+ and CD8+ blood T cells expanded clonally by week 6.

Any history of autoimmune disease or systemic immunosuppression disqualified patients. A word on this clone: Antigen: not known.

Sequencing was performed with immunoSEQ multiplex PCR; in TCRdb, only in-frame clones are kept and a portion is missing. The sample records around 14,000 clones, more than 80% being singletons. This clonotype was obtained from an adult with an advanced solid tumor such as melanoma, head and neck, liver or kidney cancer. Material: CD4+ or CD8+ T cells sorted from blood, obtained in a trial of the OX40 agonist ivuxolimab.

This chain's CDR3 is CASSGQGSNYGYTF. CDR3 DNA sequence: TGTGCCAGCAGCGGGCAGGGTTCGAACTATGGCTACACCTTC. This chain joins TRBV9 and TRBJ1-2; maybe TRBD1 (5 bases). V was trimmed by 3 bases and J by 2 bases, leaving 11 bases between them. The CDR3 spans 14 residues. Germline loops: CDR1 SGDLS, CDR2 YYNGEE.